These 16 T cell receptor beta chains came from one sample sequenced in a study of cytomegalovirus exposure and HLA in healthy donors. The primer mix had 60 Vbeta and 13 Jbeta primers. Profiling relied on immunoSEQ multiplex PCR, and the TCRdb table lists in-frame clones only, not all of them. This sample has roughly 120,000 clones, with over 70% found just once. The sequenced sample was PBMCs. These TCRs come from a woman aged 40 to 49 in good health and CMV-seropositive.

This clone was counted only a few times. The chain joins TRBV4-2 to TRBJ2-2, with TRBD2 matching 7 bases. Losses at the gene ends were 0 bases for V and 3 bases for J; bases not matched to a gene: 1. This CDR3 region has 15 residues. Germline loops: CDR1 LGHNA, CDR2 YNFKEQ. The CDR3 here is CASSQEGGYTGELFF. DNA of the CDR3: TGTGCCAGCAGCCAAGAGGGAGGGTACACCGGGGAGCTGTTTTTT.

The chain links TRBV9 to TRBJ1-2, with D possibly TRBD1 on 6 matching bases. This CDR3 region has 14 residues. V was shortened by 0 bases and J by 6 bases, with 12 bases between the two germline ends. Germline-derived CDR1 and CDR2 are SGDLS and YYNGEE. In DNA form, the CDR3 reads TGTGCCAGCAGCGTAGTTTCGACAGGACATGGCTACACCTTC. The encoded protein is CASSVVSTGHGYTF.

This clone was seen once. Relative to the germline gene, one junction end is altered; a read error may explain this. V is TRBV2 and J is TRBJ2-3; D is possibly TRBD1 (6 bases). The germline V gene has CDR1 SNHLY and CDR2 FYNNEI. The CDR3 is 14 amino acids. The CDR3 sequence: CASREGGDVDTQYF. CDR3 nucleotides: TGTGCCAGCAGAGAAGGGGGAGACGTCGATACGCAGTATTTT.

V and J are TRBV6-5 and TRBJ1-4; D remains ambiguous. Trimming removed 4 bases from V and 5 bases from J, with 8 bases in between. The length of the CDR3 is 13 residues. CDR1 is MNHEY, CDR2 SVGAGI, per germline. CDR3 in DNA: TGTGCCAGCAGTTTATCGAGAAATGAAAAACTGTTTTTT. Translating it yields CASSLSRNEKLFF.

The chain joins TRBV7-2 to TRBJ2-1, with a possible D match to TRBD1 (7 bases). Looked up from germline, CDR1 is SGHTA and CDR2 is FQGNSA. Trimming pared 5 bases from V and 4 bases from J, leaving 18 bases between. This CDR3 spans 16 amino acids. The DNA for the CDR3 is TGTGCCAGCAGCCCAGGGGGGCAGAAAGTTTACAATGAGCAGTTCTTC. This gives the protein CASSPGGQKVYNEQFF.

The chain recombines TRBV7-2 with TRBJ1-5, with D tentatively TRBD1 (5 bases). V gave up 6 bases and J gave up 0 bases, with 12 bases separating them. Per germline, CDR1 SGHTA and CDR2 FQGNSA. There are 15 residues in the CDR3. The CDR3: CASRQSRDSNQPQHF. Written as DNA, the CDR3 is TGTGCCAGCAGGCAGTCCAGGGATAGCAATCAGCCCCAGCATTTT. Full variable domain (outside the CDR3, taken from reference TRBV7-2 and TRBJ1-5): GAGVSQSPSNKVTEKGKDVELRCDPISGHTALYWYRQSLGQGLEFLIYFQGNSAPDKSGLPSDRFSAERTGGSVSTLTIQRTQQEDSAVYLCASRQSRDSNQPQHFGDGTRLSIL.

CDR3 bases: TGTGCCAGCAGCCTGACAGGATACCCCGAGCAGTACTTC. Its protein is CASSLTGYPEQYF. The rearrangement uses TRBV28 and TRBJ2-7, with a weak D call TRBD1 (6 bases). The CDR3 loop spans 13 amino acids. The V gene's germline CDR1 is MDHEN and CDR2 SYDVKM. V dropped 6 bases and J dropped 6 bases, with 15 bases sitting between them.

The V call is TRBV30, the J call TRBJ1-2; D perhaps matches TRBD1 (5 bases). This CDR3 contains 12 residues. V shed 4 bases and J shed 2 bases, with 8 bases lying between them. CDR1 GTSNPN and CDR2 SVGIG come from the germline V gene (reference sequence). Here the CDR3 reads CAWIQGNYGYTF. The CDR3 DNA sequence: TGTGCCTGGATCCAGGGAAACTATGGCTACACCTTC.

This chain joins TRBV12-5 and TRBJ2-6; TRBD1 aligns across 7 bases. This CDR3 spans 16 amino acids. Germline V gives CDR1 LGHNT, CDR2 FRNRAP. The J segment lost 5 bases and the V segment lost 5 bases, leaving 9 bases of the junction unmatched. The CDR3 coding sequence is TGTGCTAGTGGTCTTATACCGGGACAGAGGGCCAACGTCCTGACTTTC. This gives the protein CASGLIPGQRANVLTF.

The chain couples TRBV5-4 to TRBJ2-6, with 8 bases that match TRBD1. The length of the CDR3 is 16 residues. Trimming cost V 4 bases and J 4 bases; bases outside gene matches: 7. Germline V CDR1 and CDR2: SGHNT, YYREEE (reference sequence). CDR3 in amino acids: CASSPDRVSGANVLTF. CDR3 coding DNA: TGTGCCAGCAGCCCGGACAGGGTCTCAGGGGCCAACGTCCTGACTTTC.

The chain recombines TRBV7-2 with TRBJ1-1; 7 bases are shared with TRBD1. V lost 1 base and J lost 7; bases outside the gene matches: 6. CDR1 and CDR2 (germline): SGHTA, FQGNSA. The CDR3 extends over 14 amino acids. In DNA, the CDR3 is TGTGCCAGCAGCTTAGATGGGCAGGGGGGTGAAGCTTTCTTT. Residues: CASSLDGQGGEAFF.

The sample holds a few counts of this clone. V usage is TRBV10-2 and J usage is TRBJ1-5; D gene uncertain. The V and J ends lost 3 bases and 2 bases respectively, with 8 bases between them. Germline-derived CDR1 and CDR2 are WSHSY and SAAADI. This CDR3 is built from 14 residues. The CDR3 bases are TGCGCCAGCAGTGAAAACTCGGGCAATCAGCCCCAGCATTTT. Translated, it gives CASSENSGNQPQHF.

V gene TRBV14 combines with J gene TRBJ1-2, with D tentatively TRBD1 (5 bases). Germline CDR1 and CDR2: SGHDN and FVKESK. The V and J ends lost 0 bases and 7 bases respectively, with 15 bases between them. This CDR3 has 15 residues. The chain's CDR3 is CASSQDRDYYSGYTF. The DNA of the CDR3 is TGTGCCAGCAGCCAAGACAGGGACTACTACAGTGGCTACACCTTC. Complete variable domain (other parts from reference TRBV14 and TRBJ1-2): EAGVTQFPSHSVIEKGQTVTLRCDPISGHDNLYWYRRVMGKEIKFLLHFVKESKQDESGMPNNRFLAERTGGTYSTLKVQPAELEDSGVYFCASSQDRDYYSGYTFGSGTRLTVV.

The table lists this clone with a few counts. V usage is TRBV6-5 and J usage is TRBJ2-7; possibly TRBD1 for D (6 bases). Germline assignment: CDR1 MNHEY and CDR2 SVGAGI. V was cut by 6 bases and J by 2 bases, with 14 bases left in between. The CDR3 runs 14 residues. The chain's CDR3 is CASSQDRYPYEQYF. The CDR3 coding sequence is TGTGCCAGCAGCCAAGACAGGTACCCCTACGAGCAGTACTTC.

The rearrangement joins TRBV10-3 to TRBJ2-1, with 9 bases matching TRBD2. Germline assignment: CDR1 ENHRY and CDR2 SYGVKD. Germline trimming cut 4 bases from V and 5 bases from J; bases unmatched to any gene: 12. This CDR3 comprises 17 residues. CDR3 coding DNA: TGTGCCATCAGTGCACTCTTGCGGGAGGGGGGGAACAATGAGCAGTTCTTC. Encoded protein: CAISALLREGGNNEQFF.

The rearrangement links TRBV7-9 to TRBJ2-3, with TRBD2 identical over 14 bases. V dropped 0 bases and J dropped 4; count of bases not matched to a gene: 9. The CDR3 has 19 amino acids. Germline V gene sequence: CDR1 SEHNR, CDR2 FQNEAQ (reference sequence). DNA for the CDR3: TGTGCCAGCAGCTTAGCGACCCCGGGACTAGCGGGGGAGGCAGATACGCAGTATTTT. Translating it yields CASSLATPGLAGEADTQYF. Supplemented by reference TRBV7-9 and TRBJ2-3, the full variable domain reads DTGVSQNPRHKITKRGQNVTFRCDPISEHNRLYWYRQTLGQGPEFLTYFQNEAQLEKSRLLSDRFSAERPKGSFSTLEIQRTEQGDSAMYLCASSLATPGLAGEADTQYFGPGTRLTVL.